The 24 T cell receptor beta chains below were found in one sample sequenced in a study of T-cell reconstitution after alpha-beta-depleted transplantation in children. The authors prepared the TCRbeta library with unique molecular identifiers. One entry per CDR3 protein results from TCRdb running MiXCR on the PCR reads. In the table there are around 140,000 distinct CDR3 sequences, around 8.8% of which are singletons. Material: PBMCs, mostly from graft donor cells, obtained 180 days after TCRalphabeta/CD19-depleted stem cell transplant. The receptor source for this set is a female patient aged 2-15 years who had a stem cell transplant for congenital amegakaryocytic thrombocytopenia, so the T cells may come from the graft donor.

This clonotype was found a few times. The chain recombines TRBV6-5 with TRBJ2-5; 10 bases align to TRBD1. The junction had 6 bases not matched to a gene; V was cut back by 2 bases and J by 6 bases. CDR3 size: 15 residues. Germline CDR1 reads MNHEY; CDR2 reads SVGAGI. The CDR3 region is CASSYGTGAGKTQYF. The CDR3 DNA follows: TGTGCCAGCAGTTACGGGACAGGGGCCGGGAAGACCCAGTACTTC.

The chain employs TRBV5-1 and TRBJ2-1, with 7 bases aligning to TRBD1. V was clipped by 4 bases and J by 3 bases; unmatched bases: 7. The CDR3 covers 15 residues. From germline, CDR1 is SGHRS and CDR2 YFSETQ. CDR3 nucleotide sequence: TGCGCCAGCAGCGTAAGACAGGGAAACTACAATGAGCAGTTCTTC. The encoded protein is CASSVRQGNYNEQFF.

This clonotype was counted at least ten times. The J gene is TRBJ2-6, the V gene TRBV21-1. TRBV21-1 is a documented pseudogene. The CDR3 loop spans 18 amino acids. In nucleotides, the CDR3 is TGTGCCAGCAGCAAAGGATCGGCCGGTAGCTCTGGGGCCAACGTCCTGACTTTC. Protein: CASSKGSAGSSGANVLTF.

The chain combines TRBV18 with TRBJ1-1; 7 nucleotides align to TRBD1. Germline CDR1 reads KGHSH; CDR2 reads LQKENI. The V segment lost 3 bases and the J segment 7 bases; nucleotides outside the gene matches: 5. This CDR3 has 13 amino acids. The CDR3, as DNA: TGTGCCAGCTCACCTGTGACAGGGAGTGAAGCTTTCTTT. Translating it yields CASSPVTGSEAFF.

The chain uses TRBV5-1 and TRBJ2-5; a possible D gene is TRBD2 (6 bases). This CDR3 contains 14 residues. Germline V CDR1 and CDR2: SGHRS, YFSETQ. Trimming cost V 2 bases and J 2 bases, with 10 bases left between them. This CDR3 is CASSFLRGQETQYF. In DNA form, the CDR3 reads TGCGCCAGCAGCTTCTTGCGGGGACAAGAGACCCAGTACTTC.

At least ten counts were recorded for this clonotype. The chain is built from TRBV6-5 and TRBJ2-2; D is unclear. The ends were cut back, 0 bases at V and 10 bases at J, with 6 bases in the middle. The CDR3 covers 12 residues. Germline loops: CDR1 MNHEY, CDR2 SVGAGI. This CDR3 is CASSYSDEELFF. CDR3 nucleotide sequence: TGTGCCAGCAGTTACTCCGACGAGGAGCTGTTTTTT.

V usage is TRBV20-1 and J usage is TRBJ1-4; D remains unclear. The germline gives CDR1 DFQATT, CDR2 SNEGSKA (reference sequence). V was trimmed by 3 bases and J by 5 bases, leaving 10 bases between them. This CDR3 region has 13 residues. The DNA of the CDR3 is TGCAGTGCTAGGGGCGGTTCGAATGAAAAACTGTTTTTT. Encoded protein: CSARGGSNEKLFF.

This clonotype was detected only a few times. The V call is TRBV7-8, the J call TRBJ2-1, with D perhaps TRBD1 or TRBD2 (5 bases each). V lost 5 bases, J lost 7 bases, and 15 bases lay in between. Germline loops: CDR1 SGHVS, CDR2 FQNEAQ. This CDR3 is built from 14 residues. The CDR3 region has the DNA TGTGCCAGCAGCCCGGGACGCCTCGGGAATGAGCAGTTCTTC. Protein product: CASSPGRLGNEQFF. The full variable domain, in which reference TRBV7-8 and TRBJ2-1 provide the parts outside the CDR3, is GAGVSQSPRYKVAKRGQDVALRCDPISGHVSLFWYQQALGQGPEFLTYFQNEAQLDKSGLPSDRFFAERPEGSVSTLKIQRTQQEDSAVYLCASSPGRLGNEQFFGPGTRLTVL.

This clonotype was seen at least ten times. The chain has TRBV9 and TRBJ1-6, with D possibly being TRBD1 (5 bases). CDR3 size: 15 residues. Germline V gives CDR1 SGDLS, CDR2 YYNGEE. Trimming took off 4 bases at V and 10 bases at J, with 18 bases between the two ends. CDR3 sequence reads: CASSPLPGRESPLHF. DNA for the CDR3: TGTGCCAGCAGCCCCCTGCCAGGGAGGGAATCACCCCTCCACTTT. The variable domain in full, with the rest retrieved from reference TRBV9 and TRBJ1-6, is DSGVTQTPKHLITATGQRVTLRCSPRSGDLSVYWYQQSLDQGLQFLIQYYNGEERAKGNILERFSAQQFPDLHSELNLSSLELGDSALYFCASSPLPGRESPLHFGNGTRLTVT.

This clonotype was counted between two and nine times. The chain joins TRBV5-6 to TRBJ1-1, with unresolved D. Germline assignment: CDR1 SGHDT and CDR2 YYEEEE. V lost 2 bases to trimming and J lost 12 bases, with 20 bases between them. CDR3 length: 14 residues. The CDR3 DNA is TGTGCCAGCAGCTTAGGAAGAAGGCGTAACCGGTCTTTCTTT. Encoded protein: CASSLGRRRNRSFF. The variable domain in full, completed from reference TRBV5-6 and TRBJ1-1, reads DAGVTQSPTHLIKTRGQQVTLRCSPKSGHDTVSWYQQALGQGPQFIFQYYEEEERQRGNFPDRFSGHQFPNYSSELNVNALLLGDSALYLCASSLGRRRNRSFFGQGTRLTVV.

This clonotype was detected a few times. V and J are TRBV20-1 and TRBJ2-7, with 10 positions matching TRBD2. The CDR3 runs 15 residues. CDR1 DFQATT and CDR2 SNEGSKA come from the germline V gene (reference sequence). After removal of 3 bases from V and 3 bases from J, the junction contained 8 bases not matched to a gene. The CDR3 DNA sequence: TGCAGTGCTAGTCCCCTCACTAGCGGGAACTACGAGCAGTACTTC. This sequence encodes CSASPLTSGNYEQYF.

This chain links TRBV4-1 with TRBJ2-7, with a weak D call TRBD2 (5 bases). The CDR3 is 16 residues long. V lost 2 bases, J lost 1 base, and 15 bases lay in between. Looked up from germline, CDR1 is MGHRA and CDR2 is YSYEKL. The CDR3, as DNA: TGCGCCAGCAGCCAAAAGGGCGGCAGGAGGTCCTACGAGCAGTACTTC. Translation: CASSQKGGRRSYEQYF.

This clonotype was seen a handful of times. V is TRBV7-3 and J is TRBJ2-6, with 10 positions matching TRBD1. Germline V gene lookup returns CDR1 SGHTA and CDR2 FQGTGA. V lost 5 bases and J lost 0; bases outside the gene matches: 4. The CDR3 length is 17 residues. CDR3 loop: CASSRDRGDSGANVLTF. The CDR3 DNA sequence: TGTGCCAGCAGCCGGGACAGGGGCGACTCTGGGGCCAACGTCCTGACTTTC.

The CDR3 DNA follows: TGTGCCAGCAGTGGTCCCGGGACAGGGGATTATACGCAGTATTTT. This translates into CASSGPGTGDYTQYF. The V and J genes are TRBV12-3 or TRBV12-4 and TRBJ2-3; 10 bases are a match to TRBD1. There are 15 residues in the CDR3. Unmatched junction bases numbered 9, after V lost 5 bases and J lost 7 bases.

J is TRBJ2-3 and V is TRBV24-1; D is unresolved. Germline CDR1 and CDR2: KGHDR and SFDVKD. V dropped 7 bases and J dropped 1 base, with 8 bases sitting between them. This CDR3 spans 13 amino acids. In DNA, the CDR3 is TGTGCCACCAGACCCTCGTGCACAGATACGCAGTATTTT. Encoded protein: CATRPSCTDTQYF.

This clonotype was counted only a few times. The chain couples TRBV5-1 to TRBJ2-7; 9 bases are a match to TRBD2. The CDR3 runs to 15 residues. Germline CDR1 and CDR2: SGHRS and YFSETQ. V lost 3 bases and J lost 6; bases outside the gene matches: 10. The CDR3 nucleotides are TGCGCCAGCAGCTGGCGGCTAGCGGGGCCCTCCGAGCAGTACTTC. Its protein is CASSWRLAGPSEQYF.

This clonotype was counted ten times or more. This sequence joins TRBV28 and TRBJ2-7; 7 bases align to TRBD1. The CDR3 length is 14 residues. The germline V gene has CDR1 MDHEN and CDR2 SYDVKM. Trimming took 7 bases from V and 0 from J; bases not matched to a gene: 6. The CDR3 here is CASTDRGLSYEQYF. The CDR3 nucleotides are TGTGCCAGCACCGATAGGGGGCTCTCCTACGAGCAGTACTTC.

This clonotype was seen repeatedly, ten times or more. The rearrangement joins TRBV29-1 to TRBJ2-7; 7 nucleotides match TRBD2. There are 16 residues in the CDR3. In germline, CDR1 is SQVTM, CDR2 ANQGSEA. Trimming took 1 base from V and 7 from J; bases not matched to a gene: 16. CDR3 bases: TGCAGCGTTGAAGGAGTAGGCGGGGAGGGCTCGGGGGAGCAGTACTTC. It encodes CSVEGVGGEGSGEQYF.

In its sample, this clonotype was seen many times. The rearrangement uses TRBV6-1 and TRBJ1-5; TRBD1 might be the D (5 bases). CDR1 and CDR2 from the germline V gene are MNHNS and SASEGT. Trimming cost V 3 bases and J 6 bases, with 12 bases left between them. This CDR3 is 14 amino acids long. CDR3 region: CASSDWGAGQPQHF. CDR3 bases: TGTGCCAGCAGTGACTGGGGCGCGGGTCAGCCCCAGCATTTT.

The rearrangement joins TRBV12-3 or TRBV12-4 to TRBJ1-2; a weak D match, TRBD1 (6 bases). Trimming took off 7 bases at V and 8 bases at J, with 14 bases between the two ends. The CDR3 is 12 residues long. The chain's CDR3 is CASTTGLGGYTF. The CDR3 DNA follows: TGTGCCAGCACCACAGGGTTAGGGGGCTACACCTTC.

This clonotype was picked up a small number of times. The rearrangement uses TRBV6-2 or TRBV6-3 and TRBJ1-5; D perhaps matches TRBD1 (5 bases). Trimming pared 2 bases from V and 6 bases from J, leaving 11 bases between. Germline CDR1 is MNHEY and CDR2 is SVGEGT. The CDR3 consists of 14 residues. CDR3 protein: CASSYGGTGQPQHF. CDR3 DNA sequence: TGTGCCAGCAGTTACGGGGGTACGGGTCAGCCCCAGCATTTT.

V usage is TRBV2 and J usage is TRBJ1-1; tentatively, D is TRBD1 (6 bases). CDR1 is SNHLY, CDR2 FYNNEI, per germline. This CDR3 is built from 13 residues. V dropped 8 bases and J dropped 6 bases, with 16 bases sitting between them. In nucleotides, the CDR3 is TGTGCCAGCCACCCAACGGGGGGCTCTGAAGCTTTCTTT. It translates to CASHPTGGSEAFF.

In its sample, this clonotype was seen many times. The CDR3, as DNA: TGTGCCACCAGCAGAGTGGGGGGAAGTACTGAAGCTTTCTTT. The encoded protein is CATSRVGGSTEAFF. This chain links TRBV15 with TRBJ1-1; a weak D match, TRBD1 (5 bases). This CDR3 has 14 residues. V lost 1 base and J 5 bases, leaving 11 bases between the germline ends. Germline-derived CDR1 and CDR2 are LNHNV and YYDKDF (reference sequence).

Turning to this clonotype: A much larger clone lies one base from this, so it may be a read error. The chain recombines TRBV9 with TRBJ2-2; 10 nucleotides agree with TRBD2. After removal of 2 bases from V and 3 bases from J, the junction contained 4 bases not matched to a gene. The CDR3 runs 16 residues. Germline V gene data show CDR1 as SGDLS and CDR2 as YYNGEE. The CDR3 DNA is TGTGCCAGCAGCGTGACTAGCGGGCGCTACACCGGGGAGCTGTTTTTT. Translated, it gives CASSVTSGRYTGELFF.